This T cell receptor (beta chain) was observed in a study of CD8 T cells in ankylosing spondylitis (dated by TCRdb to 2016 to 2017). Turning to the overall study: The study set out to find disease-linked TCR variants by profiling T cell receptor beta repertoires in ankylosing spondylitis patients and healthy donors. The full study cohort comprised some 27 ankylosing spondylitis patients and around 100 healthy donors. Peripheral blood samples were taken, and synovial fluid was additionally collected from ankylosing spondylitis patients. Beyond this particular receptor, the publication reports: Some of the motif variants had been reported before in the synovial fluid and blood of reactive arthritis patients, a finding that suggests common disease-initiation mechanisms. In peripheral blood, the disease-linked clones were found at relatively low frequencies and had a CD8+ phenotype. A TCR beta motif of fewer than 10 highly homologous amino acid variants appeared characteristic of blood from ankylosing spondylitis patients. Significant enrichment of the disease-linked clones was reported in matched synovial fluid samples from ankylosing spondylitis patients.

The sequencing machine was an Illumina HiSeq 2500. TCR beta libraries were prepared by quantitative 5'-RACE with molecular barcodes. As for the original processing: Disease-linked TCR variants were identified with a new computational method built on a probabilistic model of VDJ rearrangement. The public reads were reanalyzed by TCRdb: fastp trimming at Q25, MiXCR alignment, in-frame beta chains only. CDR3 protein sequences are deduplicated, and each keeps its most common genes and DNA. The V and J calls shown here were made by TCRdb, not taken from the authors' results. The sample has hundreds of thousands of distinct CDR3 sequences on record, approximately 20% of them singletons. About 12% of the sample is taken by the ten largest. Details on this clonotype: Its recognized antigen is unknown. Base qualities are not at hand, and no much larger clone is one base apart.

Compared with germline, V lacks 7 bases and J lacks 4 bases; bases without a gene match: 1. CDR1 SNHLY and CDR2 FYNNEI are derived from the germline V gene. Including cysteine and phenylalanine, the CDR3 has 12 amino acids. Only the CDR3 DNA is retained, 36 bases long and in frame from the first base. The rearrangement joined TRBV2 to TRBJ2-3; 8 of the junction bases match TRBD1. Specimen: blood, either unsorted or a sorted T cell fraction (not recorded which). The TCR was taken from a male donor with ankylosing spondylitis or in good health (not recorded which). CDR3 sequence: CASTGGADTQYF. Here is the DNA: TGTGCCAGCACAGGGGGCGCAGATACGCAGTATTTT.